This record covers a single T cell receptor (beta chain). Its antigen remains unknown. This entry comes from a study of blood T cells in healthy people across ages. Overall study findings and caveats: PBMCs left unsorted prevented a conclusive naive versus antigen-experienced comparison.

Primers used in a second PCR of roughly 7 to 12 cycles were a sample-barcoded 5' primer and a J-beta primer mix. TCRdb re-analysed the 5' RACE reads in MiXCR, keeping a single row per CDR3 protein. Among approximately 900,000 distinct CDR3 sequences listed, under 35% were seen once. The sample providers were healthy Caucasian people from Russia, aged roughly 6 to 90. CDR3 length: 16 residues. Germline assignment: CDR1 LNHDA and CDR2 SQIVND (reference sequence). V was clipped by 0 bases and J by 1 base; unmatched bases: 3. These data were also reused for a study on T cells of mothers and their children. That investigation notes: Related mother-child pairs showed slightly, non-significantly higher overlap than unrelated pairs.

The J gene is TRBJ2-3, the V gene TRBV19; 8 bases agree with TRBD2. Sequenced: blood. This sequence was found in a woman aged 40 to 50 in good health. CDR3 in DNA: TGTGCCAGTAGTATAGAAGAGACTAGCGGCACAGATACGCAGTATTTT. Its translation: CASSIEETSGTDTQYF.